The present T cell receptor beta chain was sequenced within a study of blood T cell repertoires in COVID-19. Across the study: Italy, Spain and the United States were the sources of the convalescent and acute COVID-19 samples. In each case, the material was cDNA or gDNA derived from T cells, B-cell-depleted T cells, or PBMCs.

CDR1 and CDR2 (germline): SGHTS, YDEGEE. Germline trimming cut 1 base from V and 4 bases from J; bases unmatched to any gene: 13. The CDR3 runs 17 residues. As originally analysed: How many nucleated cells were present was estimated from reference gene primer amplification. TCRdb's table, derived via immunoSEQ multiplex PCR, lists solely in-frame clones and lacks some. D and trimming were read from the DNA, whereas the V and J calls and clone size are those reported in that table. This sample has 200,000 or so clones; around four fifths occur once, and the top ten carry 15% to 20%. This receptor was identified in a human donor in a cohort sampled during active COVID-19. What was sequenced was peripheral blood. The rearrangement uses TRBV5-8 and TRBJ1-1, with 7 bases that match TRBD1. The CDR3 reads CASSLFLAAGGGTEAFF. The CDR3 coding sequence is TGTGCCAGCAGCTTGTTTTTAGCGGCAGGGGGAGGCACTGAAGCTTTCTTT.